The 30 T cell receptor beta chains below come from one sample, sequenced in a study of T cells in Graves' hyperthyroidism and ophthalmopathy. TCR beta CDR3 sequences were amplified from RNA transcripts. First-round RT-PCR targeting the TCR CDR3 was performed with the HTBI primer set. TCRdb fed the multiplex PCR reads into MiXCR, producing one record per CDR3 protein. The table shows roughly 100,000 distinct CDR3 sequences, with around 50% occurring only once. The sample comprised blood. All receptors derive from a woman between 40 and 50 years old with Graves' hyperthyroidism.

The rearrangement links TRBV12-3 or TRBV12-4 to TRBJ1-1; 7 bases fit TRBD1. The junction had 7 bases not matched to a gene; V was cut back by 4 bases and J by 11 bases. The CDR3 covers 12 residues. CDR3 sequence (DNA): TGTGCCAGCAGTTCAGGGGGGAGGGAGGCTTTCTTT. It encodes CASSSGGREAFF.

This sequence joins TRBV9 and TRBJ2-2; 15 positions match TRBD2. The trim removed 3 bases at V and 5 bases at J, leaving 5 bases unmatched. Germline V gene sequence: CDR1 SGDLS, CDR2 YYNGEE. The CDR3 covers 17 residues. CDR3 sequence (DNA): TGTGCCAGCAGCGGAAGGGGACTAGCGGGAGGAACCGGGGAGCTGTTTTTT. Translation: CASSGRGLAGGTGELFF.

The V gene is TRBV10-3, the J gene TRBJ2-5; 10 bases are a match to TRBD2. Trimming at V came to 8 bases and at J to 7 bases, leaving 4 bases not matched to a gene. The length of the CDR3 is 12 residues. Looked up from germline, CDR1 is ENHRY and CDR2 is SYGVKD. CDR3 bases: TGTGCCATCGGACTAGCGGCAAGGACCCAGTACTTC. Amino acids: CAIGLAARTQYF.

V and J are TRBV5-6 and TRBJ2-7; 10 nucleotides match TRBD1. The CDR3 is 16 residues long. Germline V gene lookup returns CDR1 SGHDT and CDR2 YYEEEE. V gave up 3 bases and J gave up 0 bases; unmatched junction bases: 6. Written as DNA, the CDR3 is TGTGCCAGCAGCTCCACCCGGGACAGGGGCTCCTACGAGCAGTACTTC. This sequence encodes CASSSTRDRGSYEQYF. Looking up the rest from reference TRBV5-6 and TRBJ2-7 gives the full variable domain: DAGVTQSPTHLIKTRGQQVTLRCSPKSGHDTVSWYQQALGQGPQFIFQYYEEEERQRGNFPDRFSGHQFPNYSSELNVNALLLGDSALYLCASSSTRDRGSYEQYFGPGTRLTVT.

This clonotype was detected ten times or more. This chain uses TRBV13 with TRBJ1-4; tentatively, D is TRBD1 (6 bases). The CDR3 has 14 amino acids. The V end lost 5 bases, the J end lost 4 bases, and 11 bases lay between the germline ends. Looked up from germline, CDR1 is PRHDT and CDR2 is FYEKMQ (reference sequence). DNA for the CDR3: TGTGCCAGCAGCACTCGACAGGATAATGAAAAACTGTTTTTT. Its protein product is CASSTRQDNEKLFF.

Relative to its sample, this clonotype is medium-sized. The rearrangement uses TRBV7-2 and TRBJ2-7; a possible D gene is TRBD2 (6 bases). Germline V gene sequence: CDR1 SGHTA, CDR2 FQGNSA. The V and J ends lost 3 bases and 7 bases respectively, with 16 bases between them. This CDR3 has 14 residues. The CDR3 sequence: CASSFTSSAGEQYF. In DNA, the CDR3 is TGTGCCAGCAGCTTTACTAGCTCGGCGGGGGAGCAGTACTTC.

The V call is TRBV11-1, the J call TRBJ2-2, with 8 positions matching TRBD2. Germline CDR1 SGHAT, CDR2 FQDESV (reference sequence). The trim removed 5 bases at V and 4 bases at J, leaving 9 bases unmatched. The CDR3 extends over 16 amino acids. CDR3 in DNA: TGTGCCAGCAGCCGCAGCGGGAGAGGGATCACCGGGGAGCTGTTTTTT. It yields the protein CASSRSGRGITGELFF.

This clonotype has only a few counts. The CDR3 DNA is TGTGCCTGGAGTAGGGCAGGGGCACACTCTGGGGCCAACGTCCTGACTTTC. Amino acids: CAWSRAGAHSGANVLTF. The gene calls are TRBV7-2 and TRBJ2-6, with a possible D match to TRBD1 (6 bases). The CDR3 runs to 17 residues. The ends were cut back, 11 bases at V and 0 bases at J, with 20 bases in the middle. Germline CDR1 SGHTA, CDR2 FQGNSA.

This clonotype showed up many times. The genes are TRBV20-1 and TRBJ2-7; D is undetermined. The V gene's germline CDR1 is DFQATT and CDR2 SNEGSKA (reference sequence). The CDR3 extends over 12 amino acids. Trimming cost V 6 bases and J 3 bases, with 12 bases left between them. The chain's CDR3 is CSATPGGYEQYF. DNA for the CDR3: TGCAGTGCCACCCCAGGTGGCTACGAGCAGTACTTC.

The chain joins TRBV12-3 or TRBV12-4 to TRBJ2-5, with 7 bases matching TRBD1. Trimming at V came to 5 bases and at J to 3 bases, leaving 6 bases not matched to a gene. This CDR3 contains 14 residues. The CDR3 DNA is TGTGCCAGCAGTACCCCGACAGGGAAAGAGACCCAGTACTTC. It specifies CASSTPTGKETQYF.

This clonotype was observed many times. The chain joins TRBV7-2 to TRBJ1-1; no reliable D call. V was pared by 2 bases and J by 6 bases, with 13 bases between. Germline assignment: CDR1 SGHTA and CDR2 FQGNSA. This CDR3 is built from 14 residues. CDR3 in DNA: TGTGCCAGCAGCTTAAGTAGGTTGATGCCTGAAGCTTTCTTT. This sequence encodes CASSLSRLMPEAFF.

A note on this clonotype: A much larger clone is a single base away; this may be a read error. The J gene is TRBJ1-6, the V gene TRBV9; D gene ambiguous. This CDR3 is built from 16 residues. CDR1 and CDR2 from the germline V gene are SGDLS and YYNGEE. V was clipped by 9 bases and J by 10 bases, with 26 bases between them. In nucleotides, the CDR3 is TGTGCCAACGCTAGGAATGGCGACCTCTTGGGCTCACCCCTCCACTTT. Translation gives CANARNGDLLGSPLHF.

There are a few counts of this clonotype. This chain uses TRBV7-2 with TRBJ2-7; D may be TRBD2 (5 bases). The V gene's germline CDR1 is SGHTA and CDR2 FQGNSA. The CDR3 sequence is 13 residues long. The V end was cut by 8 bases, the J end by 3 bases, with 14 bases between. In DNA, the CDR3 is TGTGCCAGCTCCCCCGGACTCATCTACGAGCAGTACTTC. Translating it yields CASSPGLIYEQYF.

The rearrangement uses TRBV28 and TRBJ2-5, with 8 bases fitting TRBD2. V lost 7 bases and J lost 2; bases outside the gene matches: 9. The CDR3 sequence is 15 residues long. Germline values: CDR1 MDHEN, CDR2 SYDVKM. The CDR3, as DNA: TGTGCCAGCAAGAATGGACTAGCACGGCAAGAGACCCAGTACTTC. Translating it yields CASKNGLARQETQYF.

The sample holds many counts of this clonotype. V is TRBV7-8 and J is TRBJ2-7; 8 nucleotides line up with TRBD1. There are 15 residues in the CDR3. With V trimmed by 0 bases and J by 4 bases, 5 bases remained unmatched. Germline CDR1 and CDR2: SGHVS and FQNEAQ. The CDR3 loop reads CASSLAQGARYEQYF. CDR3 DNA: TGTGCCAGCAGCTTAGCGCAGGGGGCGCGTTACGAGCAGTACTTC.

In this sample, this clonotype turned up many times. This chain uses TRBV7-2 with TRBJ2-7, with 8 nucleotides matching TRBD1. Germline V CDR1 and CDR2: SGHTA, FQGNSA. The V segment lost 0 bases and the J segment 5 bases; nucleotides outside the gene matches: 6. The CDR3 contains 15 residues. Here the CDR3 DNA reads TGTGCCAGCAGCTTAGCAGGACAGGGAATCCACGAGCAGTACTTC. This codes for CASSLAGQGIHEQYF.

This clonotype was detected ten times or more. V usage is TRBV4-2 and J usage is TRBJ1-3, with D possibly being TRBD1 (5 bases). Germline V gene sequence: CDR1 LGHNA, CDR2 YNFKEQ. The CDR3 has 15 residues. V was clipped by 3 bases and J by 4 bases, with 13 bases between them. CDR3 nucleotide sequence: TGTGCCAGCAGCCAGAGTGCAGGGAGGGGAAACACCATATATTTT. It is translated as CASSQSAGRGNTIYF.

This chain uses TRBV13 with TRBJ2-1; the match to TRBD1 covers 9 bases. The V gene's germline CDR1 is PRHDT and CDR2 FYEKMQ (reference sequence). After removal of 6 bases from V and 6 bases from J, the junction contained 6 bases not matched to a gene. The CDR3 is 14 amino acids. As DNA, the CDR3 is TGTGCCAGCAGTCCTGGGACAGGGTTCAATGAGCAGTTCTTC. Encoded protein: CASSPGTGFNEQFF.

A word on this clonotype: This may arise from a read error, as a much more abundant clone is one base away. V usage is TRBV7-9 and J usage is TRBJ1-2, with D unclear. The CDR3 covers 12 residues. Germline lookup yields CDR1 SEHNR and CDR2 FQNEAQ (reference sequence). The CDR3 DNA follows: TGCGCCAGCAGCGACAATAACTATGGCTACGCCTTC. Its translation is CASSDNNYGYAF.

V gene TRBV12-3 or TRBV12-4 combines with J gene TRBJ2-3, with 7 bases identical to TRBD1. J lost 9 bases, V lost 5 bases, and 17 bases had no gene match. This CDR3 has 16 residues. This CDR3 is CASSVTGERGPTTQYF. The CDR3 coding sequence is TGTGCCAGCAGTGTAACAGGGGAGAGGGGACCCACGACGCAGTATTTT.

Ten or more counts support this clonotype. The rearrangement uses TRBV6-5 and TRBJ1-2; no firm D call. This CDR3 contains 13 residues. Germline CDR1 reads MNHEY; CDR2 reads SVGAGI. Trimming took 1 base from V and 6 from J, leaving 9 bases between them. CDR3 in DNA: TGTGCCAGCAGTTACTGGGATGGGAATGGCTACACCTTC. Translating it yields CASSYWDGNGYTF.

This clonotype was counted many times. The V call is TRBV2, the J call TRBJ2-5; possible D gene TRBD1, 6 bases. CDR3 length equals 14 residues. V lost 7 bases, J lost 5 bases, and 17 bases lay in between. From germline, CDR1 is SNHLY and CDR2 FYNNEI. CDR3 in amino acids: CASIYQGHWETQYF. The CDR3 DNA follows: TGTGCCAGCATCTACCAGGGGCATTGGGAGACCCAGTACTTC.

This clonotype was observed a single time. V is TRBV2 and J is TRBJ1-4; 8 positions match TRBD1. Germline V lookup: CDR1 SNHLY, CDR2 FYNNEI. The CDR3 contains 13 residues. V lost 6 bases, J lost 8 bases, and 5 bases stayed unmatched. The DNA for the CDR3 is TGTGCCAGCAGGATGGACAGGGAGGAAAAACTGTTTTTT. Translating gives CASRMDREEKLFF.

In its sample, this clonotype was seen many times. The chain combines TRBV7-2 with TRBJ1-1; no reliable D call. This CDR3 contains 15 residues. The V gene's germline CDR1 is SGHTA and CDR2 FQGNSA. V was shortened by 1 base and J by 4 bases, with 13 bases between the two germline ends. This CDR3 reads CASSLESAAGTEAFF. CDR3 sequence (DNA): TGTGCCAGCAGCTTAGAGTCGGCTGCCGGCACTGAAGCTTTCTTT.

CDR3 in amino acids: CAISDRQGGMNTIYF. The CDR3 nucleotides are TGTGCCATCAGTGATCGGCAGGGAGGTATGAACACCATATATTTT. V and J are TRBV10-3 and TRBJ1-3; D might be TRBD1 (5 bases). This CDR3 is 15 amino acids long. Germline V lookup: CDR1 ENHRY, CDR2 SYGVKD. The ends were cut back, 3 bases at V and 7 bases at J, with 16 bases in the middle.

V is TRBV20-1 and J is TRBJ2-3; D perhaps matches TRBD2 (5 bases). Germline CDR1 and CDR2: DFQATT and SNEGSKA (reference sequence). This CDR3 comprises 15 residues. V lost 6 bases, J lost 8 bases, and 24 bases lay in between. The CDR3 loop reads CSAIRTYAGRGTQYF. The CDR3 nucleotides read TGCAGTGCAATAAGGACCTACGCCGGCCGGGGTACGCAGTATTTT.

This clonotype was found many times. This rearrangement joins TRBV7-3 to TRBJ1-1; TRBD1 matches 7 bases. The length of the CDR3 is 13 residues. After removal of 4 bases from V and 3 bases from J, the junction contained 2 bases not matched to a gene. CDR1 and CDR2 (germline): SGHTA, FQGTGA. The CDR3: CASSSQGDTEAFF. CDR3 coding DNA: TGTGCCAGCAGCTCTCAGGGGGACACTGAAGCTTTCTTT.

The sample holds many counts of this clonotype. At one end, the junction sequence differs from germline, possibly due to a read error. The chain is built from TRBV19 and TRBJ1-3; D is undetermined. The length of the CDR3 is 15 residues. In germline, CDR1 is LNHDA, CDR2 SQIVND (reference sequence). The CDR3 DNA is TGTGCCAGTAGTACCGACCAGAGCTCTGGAAACACCACATATTTT. Its translation: CASSTDQSSGNTTYF.

This clonotype was detected only once. Since a much larger clone is just one base distant, this may be a read error. The chain joins TRBV6-5 to TRBJ1-3, with D uncertain. Germline V gene sequence: CDR1 MNHEY, CDR2 SVGAGI. CDR3 length: 15 residues. The CDR3 sequence is CAISSSVYSGNTIYF. The CDR3 nucleotides read TGTGCCATCAGTTCCTCGGTATACTCTGGAAACACCATATATTTT.

This clonotype is a singleton in its sample. CDR3 DNA sequence: TGTGCCATCAGTGAGTCTAGGACAGGGAACACCATATATTTT. Translating it yields CAISESRTGNTIYF. The genes are TRBV10-3 and TRBJ1-3; TRBD1 matches at 8 bases. This CDR3 is 14 amino acids long. Germline V gives CDR1 ENHRY, CDR2 SYGVKD. J was trimmed by 7 bases and V by 0 bases; bases with no gene match: 2.